Each of the 22 T cell receptor beta chains below was sequenced from the same sample in a study of T cells in localized non-small cell lung cancer. Measured with immunoSEQ multiplex PCR; TCRdb has only the in-frame clones, and not every one. The data hold some 28,000 clones, with around nine tenths observed a single time. Sequencing was performed on peripheral blood, taken before any cancer treatment. Receptor source: a woman between 18 and 50 years old with stage I lung adenocarcinoma.

This chain joins TRBV27 and TRBJ2-1; the D is unclear. Germline V gene data show CDR1 as MNHEY and CDR2 as SMNVEV (reference sequence). Trimming left V 2 bases short and J 11 bases short, with 7 bases between. This CDR3 comprises 11 residues. The CDR3 nucleotides are TGTGCCAGCAGTTTAGGAAATCAGCAGTTCTTC. Translating it yields CASSLGNQQFF.

Here the CDR3 reads CASSIGGETQYF. CDR3 nucleotide sequence: TGTGCCAGTAGTATAGGGGGGGAGACCCAGTACTTC. The genes are TRBV19 and TRBJ2-5; D may be TRBD1 or TRBD2 (5 bases each). V was pared by 1 base and J by 5 bases, with 5 bases between. This CDR3 comprises 12 residues. Germline CDR1 is LNHDA and CDR2 is SQIVND (reference sequence).

This clone was seen a single time. The rearrangement joins TRBV5-1 to TRBJ1-2; TRBD1 agrees at 7 bases. This CDR3 has 14 residues. V lost 4 bases, J lost 8 bases, and 11 bases stayed unmatched. Per germline, CDR1 SGHRS and CDR2 YFSETQ. The CDR3 spells CASSLDTTGNGYTF. The CDR3 region has the DNA TGCGCCAGCAGCCTAGACACGACAGGGAACGGCTACACCTTC.

A single count supports this clone. V gene TRBV30 combines with J gene TRBJ2-5; TRBD2 is a possible D gene (6 bases). Trimming removed 0 bases at V and 1 base at J, with 9 bases between. CDR1 and CDR2 (germline): GTSNPN, SVGIG (reference sequence). This CDR3 comprises 14 residues. The CDR3 is CAWSVPGVQETQYF. CDR3 coding DNA: TGTGCCTGGAGTGTACCGGGGGTCCAAGAGACCCAGTACTTC.

This rearrangement joins TRBV13 to TRBJ2-5, with D perhaps assigned TRBD1 or TRBD2 (7 bases each). V was cut by 5 bases and J by 3 bases, with 13 bases left in between. The CDR3 contains 14 residues. The V gene's germline CDR1 is PRHDT and CDR2 FYEKMQ (reference sequence). The CDR3 region has the DNA TGTGCCAGCAGCCGACAGGGAGGGGAAGAGACCCAGTACTTC. Translation: CASSRQGGEETQYF.

This chain joins TRBV19 and TRBJ1-3; a weak D match, TRBD1 (6 bases). V lost 6 bases and J 0 bases, leaving 12 bases between the germline ends. This CDR3 is 15 amino acids long. Germline V lookup: CDR1 LNHDA, CDR2 SQIVND (reference sequence). The CDR3 is CASSIGTLSGNTIYF. The CDR3 nucleotides read TGTGCCAGTAGCATCGGGACACTCTCTGGAAACACCATATATTTT.

This chain connects TRBV7-8 to TRBJ2-7; 7 bases match TRBD1. The germline V gene encodes CDR1 SGHVS and CDR2 FQNEAQ. The CDR3 is 13 residues long. The junction had 11 bases not matched to a gene; V was cut back by 3 bases and J by 12 bases. The chain's CDR3 is CASSFRGREGWYF. DNA of the CDR3: TGTGCCAGCAGCTTTAGGGGGCGCGAAGGCTGGTACTTC. The complete variable domain, with remaining parts taken from reference TRBV7-8 and TRBJ2-7, reads GAGVSQSPRYKVAKRGQDVALRCDPISGHVSLFWYQQALGQGPEFLTYFQNEAQLDKSGLPSDRFFAERPEGSVSTLKIQRTQQEDSAVYLCASSFRGREGWYFGPGTRLTVT.

The table lists this clone with a few counts. A read error may produce the germline difference seen at one junction end. As DNA, the CDR3 is TGTGCCTGGAGAGATTGGACTAGCGGCCAAGGGACCCAGTACTTC. Protein: CAWRDWTSGQGTQYF. The V and J genes are TRBV30 and TRBJ2-5, with 10 positions matching TRBD2. The length of the CDR3 is 15 residues. Germline values: CDR1 GTSNPN, CDR2 SVGIG (reference sequence).

This chain uses TRBV2 with TRBJ1-2; 7 bases are a match to TRBD1. Germline V gene sequence: CDR1 SNHLY, CDR2 FYNNEI. The junction had 2 bases not matched to a gene; V was cut back by 6 bases and J by 4 bases. The CDR3 spans 12 residues. CDR3 bases: TGTGCCAGCAGACGGACAGGCTATGGCTACACCTTC. This codes for CASRRTGYGYTF.

The chain employs TRBV12-2 and TRBJ1-1; the D call of TRBD1 is as the table states it, not checked on the DNA. TRBV12-2 is noted as a pseudogene. The CDR3 has 17 amino acids. CDR3 residues: CASRLGWTGGPNTEAFF. In DNA, the CDR3 is TGTGCAAGTCGCTTAGGGTGGACAGGGGGCCCGAACACTGAAGCTTTCTTT.

The chain links TRBV5-4 to TRBJ2-7, with a possible D match to TRBD2 (5 bases). The CDR3 runs to 14 residues. V dropped 0 bases and J dropped 6 bases, with 13 bases sitting between them. Per the germline V gene, CDR1 is SGHNT and CDR2 is YYREEE (reference sequence). The CDR3 is CASSLAYGVLEQYF. Here the CDR3 DNA reads TGTGCCAGCAGCTTGGCCTACGGGGTACTCGAGCAGTACTTC.

V is TRBV6-6 and J is TRBJ2-1; D remains unclear. Trimming pared 6 bases from V and 8 bases from J, leaving 14 bases between. Germline CDR1 and CDR2: MNHNY and SVGAGI (reference sequence). The CDR3 contains 13 residues. The CDR3 DNA reads as TGTGCCAGCAGGCAGAACCAGGACCATGAGCAGTTCTTC. This gives the protein CASRQNQDHEQFF.

The chain is built from TRBV28 and TRBJ2-7; 8 nucleotides align to TRBD1. Losses at the gene ends were 5 bases for V and 5 bases for J; bases not matched to a gene: 17. The V gene's germline CDR1 is MDHEN and CDR2 SYDVKM. This CDR3 contains 17 residues. This chain's CDR3 is CASSTHPRQGLADEQYF. The CDR3 bases are TGTGCCAGCAGTACCCACCCACGACAGGGGTTAGCCGACGAGCAGTACTTC.

The chain uses TRBV7-2 and TRBJ1-2; D gene unclear. This CDR3 is built from 13 residues. V lost 1 base, J lost 4 bases, and 7 bases lay in between. In germline, CDR1 is SGHTA, CDR2 FQGNSA. The CDR3 reads CASSLDRPYGYTF. CDR3 DNA sequence: TGTGCCAGCAGCTTAGATCGCCCCTATGGCTACACCTTC.

This clone was recorded once. The CDR3 reads CASKSSGSHNEQFF. The CDR3 DNA sequence: TGTGCCAGTAAGTCCAGCGGGAGCCACAATGAGCAGTTCTTC. The V and J genes are TRBV19 and TRBJ2-1, with 8 positions matching TRBD2. Germline CDR1 LNHDA, CDR2 SQIVND (reference sequence). J gave up 5 bases and V 7 bases, and 7 bases lay outside the gene matches. CDR3 size: 14 residues.

The chain combines TRBV15 with TRBJ1-5; 8 bases are shared with TRBD1. Trimming cost V 0 bases and J 6 bases; bases outside gene matches: 4. The CDR3 loop spans 15 amino acids. Per germline, CDR1 LNHNV and CDR2 YYDKDF (reference sequence). The CDR3 sequence is CATSRDRGLVQPQHF. CDR3 nucleotide sequence: TGTGCCACCAGCAGAGACAGGGGGCTCGTTCAGCCCCAGCATTTT.

This clone was seen once. The CDR3 loop reads CASSFDRTDTQYF. The CDR3 nucleotides are TGTGCCAGCAGCTTTGACAGGACAGATACGCAGTATTTT. The chain employs TRBV11-3 and TRBJ2-3; a weak D match, TRBD1 (6 bases). The germline V and J ends were trimmed by 3 bases and 3 bases, with 7 bases remaining between them. The CDR3 runs 13 residues. The germline V gene has CDR1 SGHNT and CDR2 YENEEA.

V is TRBV4-3 and J is TRBJ2-1, with 9 nucleotides matching TRBD1. CDR3 size: 16 residues. Germline CDR1 LGHNA, CDR2 YSLEER. V was pared by 1 base and J by 2 bases, with 3 bases of the junction left unmatched. The CDR3: CASSQGRTGAYNEQFF. CDR3 nucleotide sequence: TGCGCCAGCAGCCAAGGGAGGACAGGGGCCTACAATGAGCAGTTCTTC.

This clone occurred a few times. The gene calls are TRBV7-9 and TRBJ1-1; a possible D gene is TRBD1 (6 bases). The germline V and J ends were trimmed by 5 bases and 0 bases, with 16 bases remaining between them. This CDR3 is 16 amino acids long. CDR1 is SEHNR and CDR2 is FQNEAQ in the germline V gene (reference sequence). CDR3 protein: CASSTRRQAMNTEAFF. The CDR3 bases are TGTGCCAGCAGCACCCGGCGACAGGCCATGAACACTGAAGCTTTCTTT.

The genes are TRBV28 and TRBJ2-2, with 9 bases that match TRBD1. Germline CDR1 MDHEN, CDR2 SYDVKM. This CDR3 has 14 amino acids. J gave up 3 bases and V 10 bases, and 6 bases lay outside the gene matches. The CDR3 DNA reads TGTGCCACCCGGACAGGGGTGGACACCGGGGAGCTGTTTTTT. Encoded protein: CATRTGVDTGELFF.

The chain uses TRBV14 and TRBJ2-5; no definite D call. The germline V gene has CDR1 SGHDN and CDR2 FVKESK. The CDR3 length is 13 residues. Trimming shortened V by 3 bases and J by 5 bases, and 10 bases separated the two germline ends. In DNA, the CDR3 is TGTGCCAGCAGCCATTCGGGTTGGGAGACCCAGTACTTC. It translates to CASSHSGWETQYF.

The J gene is TRBJ2-7, the V gene TRBV25-1, with D perhaps TRBD2 (5 bases). Trimming stripped 4 bases from V and 4 bases from J, with 14 bases between. Per germline, CDR1 MGHDK and CDR2 SYGVNS. The CDR3 has 14 residues. The CDR3 DNA reads TGTGCCAGCAGTGGTAGCTGGAGGCTATACGAGCAGTACTTC. This encodes CASSGSWRLYEQYF.